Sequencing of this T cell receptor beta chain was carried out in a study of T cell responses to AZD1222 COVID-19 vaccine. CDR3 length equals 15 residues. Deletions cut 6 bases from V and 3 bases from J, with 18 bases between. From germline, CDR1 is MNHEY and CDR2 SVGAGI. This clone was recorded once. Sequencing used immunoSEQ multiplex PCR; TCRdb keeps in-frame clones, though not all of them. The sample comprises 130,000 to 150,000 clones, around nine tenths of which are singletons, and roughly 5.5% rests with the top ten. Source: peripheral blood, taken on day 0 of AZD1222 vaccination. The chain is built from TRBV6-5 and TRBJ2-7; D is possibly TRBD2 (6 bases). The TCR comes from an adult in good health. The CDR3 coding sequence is TGTGCCAGCAGCCCCGTGGGGAGGATGGGCTACGAGCAGTACTTC. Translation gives CASSPVGRMGYEQYF.